The clone carrying this T cell receptor beta chain was counted only a few times. Antigen unknown. The data derive from a study of blood T cells in healthy people across ages. Across the whole study: Template switching picked up about one barcoded beta molecule for each two T cells.

A second roughly 7 to 11 cycle PCR used barcoded and J-beta primers. All samples gave at least 2.5 million CDR3-containing paired-end reads. TCRdb re-called the 5' RACE reads with MiXCR, one entry per CDR3 protein. The sample lists 600,000 to 800,000 distinct CDR3 sequences, 20% to 25% occurring once. General study points: Long-lived and aged donors differed, with more naive CD4+ cells and higher diversity in the long-lived. It was not known whether donors were CMV positive (a possible confounder of expanded clonotype changes).

This CDR3 comprises 16 residues. Per germline, CDR1 MGHRA and CDR2 YSYEKL. The V end was cut by 0 bases, the J end by 6 bases, with 17 bases between. The TCR comes from a man between 65 and 80 years old in good health. The chain uses TRBV4-1 and TRBJ1-2, with D perhaps TRBD1 (5 bases). The sample taken for sequencing was blood. The CDR3 sequence is CASSQDLAGTRDGYTF. For the CDR3, the DNA is TGCGCCAGCAGCCAAGATCTCGCCGGGACCCGTGATGGCTACACCTTC.